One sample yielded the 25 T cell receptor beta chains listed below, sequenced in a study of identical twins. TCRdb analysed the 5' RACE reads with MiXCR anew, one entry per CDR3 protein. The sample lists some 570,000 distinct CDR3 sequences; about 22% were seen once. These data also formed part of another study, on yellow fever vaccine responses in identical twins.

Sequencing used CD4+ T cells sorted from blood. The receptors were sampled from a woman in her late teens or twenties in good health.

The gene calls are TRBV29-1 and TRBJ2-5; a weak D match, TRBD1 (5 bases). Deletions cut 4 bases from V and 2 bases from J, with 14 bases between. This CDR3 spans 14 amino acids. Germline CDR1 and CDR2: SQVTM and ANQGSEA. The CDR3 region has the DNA TGCAGCGTTGTGGGTTCCGACAGACAAGAGACCCAGTACTTC. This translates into CSVVGSDRQETQYF.

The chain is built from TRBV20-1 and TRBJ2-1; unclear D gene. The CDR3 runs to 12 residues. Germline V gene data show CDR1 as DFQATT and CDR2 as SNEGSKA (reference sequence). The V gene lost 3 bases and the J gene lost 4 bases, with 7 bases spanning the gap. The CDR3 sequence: CSASGGYNEQFF. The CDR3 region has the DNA TGCAGTGCTAGTGGCGGATACAATGAGCAGTTCTTC.

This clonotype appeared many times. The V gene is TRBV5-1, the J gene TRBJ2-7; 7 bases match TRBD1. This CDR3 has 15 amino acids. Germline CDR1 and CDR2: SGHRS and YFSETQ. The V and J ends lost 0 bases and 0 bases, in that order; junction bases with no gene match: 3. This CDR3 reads CASSLVPGGSYEQYF. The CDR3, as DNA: TGCGCCAGCAGCTTGGTTCCAGGGGGCTCCTACGAGCAGTACTTC. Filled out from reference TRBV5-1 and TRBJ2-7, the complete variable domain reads KAGVTQTPRYLIKTRGQQVTLSCSPISGHRSVSWYQQTPGQGLQFLFEYFSETQRNKGNFPGRFSGRQFSNSRSEMNVSTLELGDSALYLCASSLVPGGSYEQYFGPGTRLTVT.

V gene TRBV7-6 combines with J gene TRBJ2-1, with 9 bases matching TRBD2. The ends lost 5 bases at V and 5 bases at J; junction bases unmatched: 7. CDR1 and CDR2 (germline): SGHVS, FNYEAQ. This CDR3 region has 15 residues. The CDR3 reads CASSQQLAGNNEQFF. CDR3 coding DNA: TGTGCCAGCAGCCAGCAACTAGCGGGCAACAATGAGCAGTTCTTC.

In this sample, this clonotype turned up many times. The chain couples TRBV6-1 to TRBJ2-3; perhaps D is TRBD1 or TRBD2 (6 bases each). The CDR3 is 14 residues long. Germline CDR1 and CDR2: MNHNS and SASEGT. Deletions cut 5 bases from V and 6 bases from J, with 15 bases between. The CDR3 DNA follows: TGTGCCAGCAGTACCGGGGGCCCAGGGGATACGCAGTATTTT. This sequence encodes CASSTGGPGDTQYF.

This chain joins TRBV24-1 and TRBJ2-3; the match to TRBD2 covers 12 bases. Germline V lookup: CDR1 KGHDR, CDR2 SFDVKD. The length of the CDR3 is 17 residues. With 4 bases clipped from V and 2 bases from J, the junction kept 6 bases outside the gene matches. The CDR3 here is CATSEGGLAGNTDTQYF. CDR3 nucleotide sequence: TGTGCCACCAGTGAAGGTGGACTAGCGGGGAACACAGATACGCAGTATTTT.

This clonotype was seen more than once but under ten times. CDR3 loop: CSAQNPYNEQFF. The CDR3 nucleotides are TGCAGTGCTCAAAACCCTTACAATGAGCAGTTCTTC. V and J are TRBV20-1 and TRBJ2-1, with D uncertain. V gave up 5 bases and J gave up 4 bases, with 9 bases separating them. There are 12 residues in the CDR3. Germline loops: CDR1 DFQATT, CDR2 SNEGSKA (reference sequence).

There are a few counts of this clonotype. For the CDR3, the DNA is TGCGCCAGCAGCTTGGACAGGGGAGCTCCAGATACGCAGTATTTT. Encoded protein: CASSLDRGAPDTQYF. The V call is TRBV5-1, the J call TRBJ2-3, with TRBD1 matching over 7 bases. The V gene's germline CDR1 is SGHRS and CDR2 YFSETQ. J gave up 4 bases and V 0 bases, and 5 bases lay outside the gene matches. This CDR3 contains 15 residues.

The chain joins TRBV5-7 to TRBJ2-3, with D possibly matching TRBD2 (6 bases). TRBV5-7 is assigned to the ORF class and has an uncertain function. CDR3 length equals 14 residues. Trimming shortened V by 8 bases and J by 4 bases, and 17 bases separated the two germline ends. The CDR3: CARPVSGASDTQYF. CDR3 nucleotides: TGTGCCAGGCCCGTTAGCGGTGCATCAGATACGCAGTATTTT.

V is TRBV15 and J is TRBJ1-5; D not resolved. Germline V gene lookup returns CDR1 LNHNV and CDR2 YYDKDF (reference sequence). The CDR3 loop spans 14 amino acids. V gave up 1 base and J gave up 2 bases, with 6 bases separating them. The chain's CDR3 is CATSRGTGNQPQHF. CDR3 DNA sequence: TGTGCCACCAGCAGAGGGACCGGCAATCAGCCCCAGCATTTT.

DNA of the CDR3: TGCGCCAGCACCATCCAGGGGGCTAAAGAGACCCAGTACTTC. This sequence encodes CASTIQGAKETQYF. V and J are TRBV5-1 and TRBJ2-5; 8 bases line up with TRBD1. Germline CDR1 SGHRS, CDR2 YFSETQ. V lost 6 bases to trimming and J lost 3 bases; unmatched junction nucleotides: 7. The CDR3 is made up of 14 amino acids.

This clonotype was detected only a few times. CDR3 in amino acids: CASKSQGGLAGELFF. The CDR3 region has the DNA TGTGCCAGCAAGTCACAGGGGGGGTTGGCCGGGGAGCTGTTTTTT. The chain combines TRBV12-3 or TRBV12-4 with TRBJ2-2, with a tentative D call TRBD1 (8 bases). The V end lost 7 bases, the J end lost 6 bases, and 18 bases lay between the germline ends. The CDR3 spans 15 residues.

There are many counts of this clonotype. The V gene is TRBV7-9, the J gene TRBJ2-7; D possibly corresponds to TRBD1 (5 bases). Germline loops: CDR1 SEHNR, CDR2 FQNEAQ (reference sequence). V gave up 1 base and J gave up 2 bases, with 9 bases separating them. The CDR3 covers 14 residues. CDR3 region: CASSLEGPPYEQYF. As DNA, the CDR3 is TGTGCCAGCAGCTTAGAGGGGCCCCCCTACGAGCAGTACTTC.

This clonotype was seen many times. Here the CDR3 DNA reads TGTGCCAGCAGATCACTCCTAGGGGAGCGGCAGCCCCAGCATTTT. Encoded protein: CASRSLLGERQPQHF. The chain joins TRBV27 to TRBJ1-5, with D possibly TRBD1 on 5 matching bases. Germline V gene sequence: CDR1 MNHEY, CDR2 SMNVEV (reference sequence). The CDR3 has 15 amino acids. V was shortened by 6 bases and J by 7 bases, with 19 bases between the two germline ends.

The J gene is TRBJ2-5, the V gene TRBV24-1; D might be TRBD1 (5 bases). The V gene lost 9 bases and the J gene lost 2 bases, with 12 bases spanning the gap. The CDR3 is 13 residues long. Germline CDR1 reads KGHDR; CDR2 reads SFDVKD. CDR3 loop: CATGQGKQETQYF. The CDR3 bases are TGTGCCACCGGCCAGGGCAAGCAAGAGACCCAGTACTTC.

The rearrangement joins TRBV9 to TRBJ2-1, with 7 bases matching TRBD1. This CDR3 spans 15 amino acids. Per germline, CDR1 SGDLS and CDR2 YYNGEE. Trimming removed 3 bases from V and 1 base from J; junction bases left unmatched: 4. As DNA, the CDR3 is TGTGCCAGCAGCGCCGGGACAGTGTCCTACAATGAGCAGTTCTTC. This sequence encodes CASSAGTVSYNEQFF.

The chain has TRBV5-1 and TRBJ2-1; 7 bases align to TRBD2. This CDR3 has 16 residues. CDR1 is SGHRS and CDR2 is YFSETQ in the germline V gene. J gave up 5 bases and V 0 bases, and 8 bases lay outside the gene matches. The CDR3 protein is CASSLVPSGTNNEQFF. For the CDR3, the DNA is TGCGCCAGCAGCTTGGTACCTAGCGGAACTAACAATGAGCAGTTCTTC.

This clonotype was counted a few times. The CDR3 nucleotides read TGTGCCACGACTAGCGGGAGCGAGCAGTTCTTC. Translation gives CATTSGSEQFF. This rearrangement joins TRBV12-3 or TRBV12-4 to TRBJ2-1; TRBD2 aligns across 12 bases. The CDR3 spans 11 residues. V shed 10 bases and J 10 bases; nucleotides not matched to a gene: 2.

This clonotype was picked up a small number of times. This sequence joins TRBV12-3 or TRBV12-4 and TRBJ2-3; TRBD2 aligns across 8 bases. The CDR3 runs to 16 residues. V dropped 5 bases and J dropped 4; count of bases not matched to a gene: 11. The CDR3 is CASSPLLGRAPDTQYF. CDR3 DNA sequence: TGTGCCAGCAGTCCCCTCCTCGGGAGGGCCCCAGATACGCAGTATTTT.

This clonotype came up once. CDR3 in DNA: TGTGCCAGCAGCCCTGGAGGGGGCGCGGTTGGTATCGGGGAGCTGTTTTTT. Amino acids: CASSPGGGAVGIGELFF. The rearrangement links TRBV7-6 to TRBJ2-2, with D tentatively TRBD1 (7 bases). This CDR3 region has 17 residues. CDR1 SGHVS and CDR2 FNYEAQ come from the germline V gene. V shed 5 bases and J shed 7 bases, with 23 bases lying between them.

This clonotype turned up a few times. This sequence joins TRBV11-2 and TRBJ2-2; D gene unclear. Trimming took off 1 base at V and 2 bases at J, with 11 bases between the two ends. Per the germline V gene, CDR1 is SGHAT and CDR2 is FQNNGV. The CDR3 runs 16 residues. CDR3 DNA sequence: TGTGCCAGCAGCTTAGGGACCTCATATAACACCGGGGAGCTGTTTTTT. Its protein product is CASSLGTSYNTGELFF. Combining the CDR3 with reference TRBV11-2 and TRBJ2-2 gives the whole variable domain EAGVAQSPRYKIIEKRQSVAFWCNPISGHATLYWYQQILGQGPKLLIQFQNNGVVDDSQLPKDRFSAERLKGVDSTLKIQPAKLEDSAVYLCASSLGTSYNTGELFFGEGSRLTVL.

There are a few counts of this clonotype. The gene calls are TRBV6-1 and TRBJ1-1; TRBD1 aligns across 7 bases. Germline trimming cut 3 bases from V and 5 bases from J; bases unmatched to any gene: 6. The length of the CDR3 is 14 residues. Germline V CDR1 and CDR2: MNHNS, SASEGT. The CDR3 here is CASSERDRWTEAFF. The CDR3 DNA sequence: TGTGCCAGCAGTGAGCGGGACAGATGGACTGAAGCTTTCTTT.

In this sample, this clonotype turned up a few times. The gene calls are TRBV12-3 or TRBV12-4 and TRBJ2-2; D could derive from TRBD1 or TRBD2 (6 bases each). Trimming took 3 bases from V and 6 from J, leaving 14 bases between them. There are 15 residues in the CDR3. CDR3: CASSLSGAPPGELFF. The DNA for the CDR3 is TGTGCCAGCAGTTTGTCGGGGGCACCGCCCGGGGAGCTGTTTTTT.

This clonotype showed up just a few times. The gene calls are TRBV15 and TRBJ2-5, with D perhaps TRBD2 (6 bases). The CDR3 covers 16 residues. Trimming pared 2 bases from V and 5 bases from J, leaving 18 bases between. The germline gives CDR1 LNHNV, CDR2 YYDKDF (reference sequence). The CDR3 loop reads CATSRPDRGSGETQYF. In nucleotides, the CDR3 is TGTGCCACCAGCAGACCCGACCGGGGGTCGGGGGAGACCCAGTACTTC.

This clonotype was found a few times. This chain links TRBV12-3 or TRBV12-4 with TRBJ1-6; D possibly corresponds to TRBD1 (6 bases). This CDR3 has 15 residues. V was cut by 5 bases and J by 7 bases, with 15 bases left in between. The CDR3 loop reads CASSPPGQQNSPLHF. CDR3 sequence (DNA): TGTGCCAGCAGTCCACCGGGACAACAGAATTCACCCCTCCACTTT.